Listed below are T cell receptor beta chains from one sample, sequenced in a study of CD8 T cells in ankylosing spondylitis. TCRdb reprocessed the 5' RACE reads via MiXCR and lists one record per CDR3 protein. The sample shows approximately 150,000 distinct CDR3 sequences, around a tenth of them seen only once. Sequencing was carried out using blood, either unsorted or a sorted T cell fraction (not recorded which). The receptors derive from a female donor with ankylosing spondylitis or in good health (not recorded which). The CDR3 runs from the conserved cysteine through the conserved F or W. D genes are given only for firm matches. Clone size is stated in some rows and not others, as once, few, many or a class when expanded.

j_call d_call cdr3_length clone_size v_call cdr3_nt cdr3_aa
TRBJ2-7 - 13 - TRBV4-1 TGCGCCAGCAGCCACAGGCTCGAGTACGAGCAGTACTTC CASSHRLEYEQYF
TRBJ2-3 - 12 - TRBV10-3 TGTGCCATCAGCGTCGCGGAGGGTACGCAGTATTTT CAISVAEGTQYF
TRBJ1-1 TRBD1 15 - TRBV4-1 TGCGCCAGCAGCCATGGGACAGGAGACTTCACTGAAGCTTTCTTT CASSHGTGDFTEAFF
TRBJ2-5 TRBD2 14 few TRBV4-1 TGCGCCACTGGAGGGAGGGAGGGCCGGCAGACCCAGTACTTC CATGGREGRQTQYF
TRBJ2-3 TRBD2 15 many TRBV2 TGTGCCAGCAAACAACTAGCGGGAGTTAGAAATACGCAGTATTTT CASKQLAGVRNTQYF
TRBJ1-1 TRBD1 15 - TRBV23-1 TGCGCCAGCAGTCAAGCCAGGGGGCTGGTCACTGAAGCTTTCTTT CASSQARGLVTEAFF
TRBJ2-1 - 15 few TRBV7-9 TGTGCCAGCAGCCTAACGGGGACGAGGAACAATGAGCAGTTCTTC CASSLTGTRNNEQFF
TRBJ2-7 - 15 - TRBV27 TGTGCCAGCAGTTTAAAGGGGGGGCCCTTCTACGAGCAGTACTTC CASSLKGGPFYEQYF
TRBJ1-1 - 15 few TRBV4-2 TGTGCCAGCAGCCAAGCGGAGGGCGGGAACACTGAAGCTTTCTTT CASSQAEGGNTEAFF
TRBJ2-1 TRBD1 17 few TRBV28 TGTGCCAGCGGCCGCACCCCGAGGACAGGGGGCGAGCAGGGGCAGTTCTTC CASGRTPRTGGEQGQFF
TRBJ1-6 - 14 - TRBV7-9 TGTGCCAGCAGCTCTGGTATCGGGGATTCACCCCTCCACTTT CASSSGIGDSPLHF
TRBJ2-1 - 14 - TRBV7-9 TGTGCCACCAAAGGGACCCAAGGCCCCAATGAGCAGTTCTTC CATKGTQGPNEQFF
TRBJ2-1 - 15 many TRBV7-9 TGTGCCAGCAGCCCCAGGGCGGGGATCTACAATGAGCAGTTCTTC CASSPRAGIYNEQFF
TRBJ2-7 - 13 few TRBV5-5 TGTGCCAGCAGCCTCACCCACCCCTACGAGCAGTACTTC CASSLTHPYEQYF
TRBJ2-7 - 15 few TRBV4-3 TGCGCCAGCAGCCAATCCCTACAGGGCCCCTACGAGCAGTACTTC CASSQSLQGPYEQYF
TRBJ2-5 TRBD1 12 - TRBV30 TGTGCCTGGAACGACAGGGGAGAGACCCAGTACTTC CAWNDRGETQYF
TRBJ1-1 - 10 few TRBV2 TGTGCCAGCAGTGTCGGTGAAGCTTTCTTT CASSVGEAFF
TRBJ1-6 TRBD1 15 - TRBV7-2 TGTGCCAGCAGCGGGCGGACAGGTGTTAATTCACCCCTCCACTTT CASSGRTGVNSPLHF
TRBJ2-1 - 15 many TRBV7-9 TGTGCCAGCAGCAAATATTCCTACGGTGAGACGGAGGAGTTCTTC CASSKYSYGETEEFF
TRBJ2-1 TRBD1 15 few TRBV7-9 TGTGCCAGCAGCTTAGGGACAGGGGGCTTCAATGAGCAGTTCTTC CASSLGTGGFNEQFF
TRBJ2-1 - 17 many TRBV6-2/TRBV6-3 TGTGCCAGCAGCCGATATATGGACTTCTCAAATTACAATGAGCAGTTCTTC CASSRYMDFSNYNEQFF
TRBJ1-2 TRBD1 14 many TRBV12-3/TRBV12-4 TGTGCCAGCAGTTTAGTGGGGACAGCCTATGGCTACACCTTC CASSLVGTAYGYTF
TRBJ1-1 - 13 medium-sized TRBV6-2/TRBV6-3 TGTGCCAGCAGTTACTCGGAGAACACTGAAGCTTTCTTT CASSYSENTEAFF
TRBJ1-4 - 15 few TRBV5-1 TGCGCCAGCAGCTCCTCCAGGGTCGGTGATGAAAAACTGTTTTTT CASSSSRVGDEKLFF
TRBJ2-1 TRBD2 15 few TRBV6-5 TGTGCCAGCAGTTACTATAGCGGGAGTGGCAATGAGCAGTTCTTC CASSYYSGSGNEQFF
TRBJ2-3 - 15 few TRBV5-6 TGTGCCAGCAGCTTGGCCATGTGGGGCACAGATACGCAGTATTTT CASSLAMWGTDTQYF
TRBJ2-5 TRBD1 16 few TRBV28 TGTGCCAGCAGTCACTCGGGACAGGGCCTACAAGAGACCCAGTACTTC CASSHSGQGLQETQYF
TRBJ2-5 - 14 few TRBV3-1 TGTGCCAGCAGCCATTCGGGAGTGTCGGAGACCCAGTACTTC CASSHSGVSETQYF
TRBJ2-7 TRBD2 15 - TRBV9 TGTGCCAGCAGCGTAGATTGGACTAGCGCCTACGAGCAGTACTTC CASSVDWTSAYEQYF
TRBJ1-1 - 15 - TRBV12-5 TGTGCTAGTGGTTTCAGGGTTGGGGCAGTAAATGAAGCTTTCTTT CASGFRVGAVNEAFF
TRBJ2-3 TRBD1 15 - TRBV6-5 TGTGCCAGCAGTTACTTTAGGGGGCCGTCAGATACGCAGTATTTT CASSYFRGPSDTQYF
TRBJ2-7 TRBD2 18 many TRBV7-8 TGTGCCAGCACCGGGACTAGCGGATATTCACTCAGCTCCTACGAGCAGTACTTC CASTGTSGYSLSSYEQYF